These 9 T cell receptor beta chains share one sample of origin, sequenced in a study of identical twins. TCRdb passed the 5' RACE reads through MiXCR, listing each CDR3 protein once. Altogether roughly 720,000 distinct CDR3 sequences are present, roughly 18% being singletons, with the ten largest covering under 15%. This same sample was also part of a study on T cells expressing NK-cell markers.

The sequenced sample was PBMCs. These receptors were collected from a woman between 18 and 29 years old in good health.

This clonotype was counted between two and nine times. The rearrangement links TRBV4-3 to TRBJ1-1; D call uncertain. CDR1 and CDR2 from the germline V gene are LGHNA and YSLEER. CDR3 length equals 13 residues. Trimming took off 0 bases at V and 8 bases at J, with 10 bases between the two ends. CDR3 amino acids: CASSQDNANEAFF. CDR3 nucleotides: TGCGCCAGCAGCCAAGATAACGCCAACGAAGCTTTCTTT.

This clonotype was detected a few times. The CDR3 spells CASSVGTTYYEQYF. In DNA form, the CDR3 reads TGTGCCAGCAGCGTTGGGACAACCTACTACGAGCAGTACTTC. The V call is TRBV11-1, the J call TRBJ2-7, with D tentatively TRBD1 (6 bases). With 5 bases removed from V and 3 bases from J, the gap between germline ends came to 14 bases. Per the germline V gene, CDR1 is SGHAT and CDR2 is FQDESV (reference sequence). The length of the CDR3 is 14 residues.

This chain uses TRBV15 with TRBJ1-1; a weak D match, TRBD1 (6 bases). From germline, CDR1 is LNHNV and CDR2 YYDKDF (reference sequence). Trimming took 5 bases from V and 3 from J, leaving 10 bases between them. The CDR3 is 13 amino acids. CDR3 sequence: CATSRDTYTEAFF. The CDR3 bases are TGTGCCACCAGCCGGGACACCTACACTGAAGCTTTCTTT.

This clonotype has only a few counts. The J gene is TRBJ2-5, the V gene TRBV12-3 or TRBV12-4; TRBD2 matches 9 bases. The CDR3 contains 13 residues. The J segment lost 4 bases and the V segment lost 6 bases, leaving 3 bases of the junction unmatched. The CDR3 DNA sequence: TGTGCCAGCAGCGGACTAGCGATAGAGACCCAGTACTTC. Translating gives CASSGLAIETQYF.

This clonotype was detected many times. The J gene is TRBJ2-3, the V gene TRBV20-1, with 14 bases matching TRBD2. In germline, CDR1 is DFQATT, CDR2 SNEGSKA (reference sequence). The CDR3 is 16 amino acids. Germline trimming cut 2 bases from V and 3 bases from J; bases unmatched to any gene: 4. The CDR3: CSARKGTSGRTDTQYF. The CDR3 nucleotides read TGCAGTGCTAGAAAAGGGACTAGCGGGAGAACAGATACGCAGTATTTT.

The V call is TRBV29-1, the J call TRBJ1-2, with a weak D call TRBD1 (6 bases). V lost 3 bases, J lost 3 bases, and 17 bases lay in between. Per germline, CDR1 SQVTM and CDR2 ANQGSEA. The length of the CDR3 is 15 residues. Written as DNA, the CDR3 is TGCAGCGTTGATCTGTCGGACAGTCTTTACTATGGCTACACCTTC. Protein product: CSVDLSDSLYYGYTF.

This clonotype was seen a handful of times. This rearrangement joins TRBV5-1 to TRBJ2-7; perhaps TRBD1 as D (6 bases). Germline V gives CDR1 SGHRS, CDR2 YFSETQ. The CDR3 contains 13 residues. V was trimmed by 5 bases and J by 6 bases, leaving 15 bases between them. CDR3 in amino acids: CASRGTLPGEQYF. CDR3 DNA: TGCGCCAGCAGAGGGACACTTCCTGGCGAGCAGTACTTC.

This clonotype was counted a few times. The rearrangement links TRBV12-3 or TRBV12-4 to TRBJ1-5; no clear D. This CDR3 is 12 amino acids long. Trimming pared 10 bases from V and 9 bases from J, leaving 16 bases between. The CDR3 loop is CATAQFMGPQHF. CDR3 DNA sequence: TGTGCCACCGCGCAGTTTATGGGGCCCCAGCATTTT.

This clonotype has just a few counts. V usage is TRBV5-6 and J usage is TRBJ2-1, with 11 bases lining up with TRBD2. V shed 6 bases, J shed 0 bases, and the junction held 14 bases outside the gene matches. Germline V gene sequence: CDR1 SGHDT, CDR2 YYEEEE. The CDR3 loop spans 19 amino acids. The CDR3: CASNPATSGGLSSYNEQFF. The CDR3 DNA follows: TGTGCCAGCAACCCGGCAACTAGCGGGGGTTTAAGCTCCTACAATGAGCAGTTCTTC.